This is a list of T cell receptor beta chains from one sample in a study of OX40 agonist ivuxolimab in advanced cancers. Clones were read by immunoSEQ multiplex PCR, and TCRdb kept only the in-frame ones, dropping some. The sample carries almost 80,000 clones, roughly four fifths recorded once. This sample comprised CD4+ or CD8+ T cells sorted from blood, obtained in a trial of the OX40 agonist ivuxolimab. The source of these receptors is an adult with an advanced solid tumor such as melanoma, head and neck, liver or kidney cancer. The CDR3 runs from the conserved cysteine through the conserved F or W. Each record gives: D gene, clone size, J gene, V gene, CDR3 DNA, CDR3 protein. D genes are given only for firm matches. Size tells how often a clone was seen (once, few, many) or the class of an expanded clone, and some rows leave it out.

D gene: -
clone size: few
J gene: TRBJ2-2
V gene: TRBV6-1
CDR3 DNA: TGTGCCAGCACGCCGGCAGGGGACACCGGGGAGCTGTTTTTT
CDR3 protein: CASTPAGDTGELFF

D gene: -
clone size: -
J gene: TRBJ1-4
V gene: TRBV30
CDR3 DNA: TGTGCCTGGAGTGTAAAACAGGGTAGAGGGGGTAATGAAAAACTGTTTTTT
CDR3 protein: CAWSVKQGRGGNEKLFF

D gene: -
clone size: -
J gene: TRBJ2-1
V gene: TRBV28
CDR3 DNA: TGTGCCAGCAGAGGCAATGAGCAGTTCTTC
CDR3 protein: CASRGNEQFF

D gene: TRBD2
clone size: -
J gene: TRBJ2-7
V gene: TRBV4-3
CDR3 DNA: TGCGCCAGCAGCCAAGAGGGGGGGACCTACGAGCAGTACTTC
CDR3 protein: CASSQEGGTYEQYF

D gene: -
clone size: few
J gene: TRBJ1-6
V gene: TRBV7-8
CDR3 DNA: TGTGCCAGCAGCTTAGCTGCCCAGCTCAATTCACCCCTCCACTTT
CDR3 protein: CASSLAAQLNSPLHF

D gene: TRBD2
clone size: -
J gene: TRBJ2-3
V gene: TRBV5-1
CDR3 DNA: TGCGCCAGCAGACCCGGACTAGCGGGACCCACAGATACGCAGTATTTT
CDR3 protein: CASRPGLAGPTDTQYF

D gene: -
clone size: -
J gene: TRBJ2-7
V gene: TRBV15
CDR3 DNA: TGTGCCACCAGCAGAGATGGGGGACTCGATTCCTACGAGCAGTACTTC
CDR3 protein: CATSRDGGLDSYEQYF

D gene: -
clone size: -
J gene: TRBJ2-3
V gene: TRBV19
CDR3 DNA: TGTGCCAGTAGTTGGGGGGCTGGCACAGATACGCAGTATTTT
CDR3 protein: CASSWGAGTDTQYF

D gene: TRBD1
clone size: few
J gene: TRBJ1-2
V gene: TRBV7-2
CDR3 DNA: TGTGCCAGCACCCCCGGTGGACAGGGGAGCTACACCTTC
CDR3 protein: CASTPGGQGSYTF

D gene: -
clone size: -
J gene: TRBJ2-1
V gene: TRBV5-1
CDR3 DNA: TGCGCCAGCAGCTTGGAAGGTCCTAGCACTGAGCAGTTCTTC
CDR3 protein: CASSLEGPSTEQFF